This passage covers 19 T cell receptor beta chains from one sample sequenced in a study of CD8 T cells in ankylosing spondylitis. Each CDR3 protein gets one entry after TCRdb re-called the 5' RACE reads with MiXCR. The table includes some 200,000 distinct CDR3 sequences, 13% detected once. The sample comprised blood, either unsorted or a sorted T cell fraction (not recorded which). The receptors stem from a male donor with ankylosing spondylitis or in good health (not recorded which).

The genes are TRBV27 and TRBJ1-5; D is possibly TRBD1 (5 bases). V lost 3 bases and J lost 5, with 14 bases in between. CDR1 is MNHEY, CDR2 SMNVEV, per germline (reference sequence). This CDR3 comprises 15 residues. The CDR3 nucleotides read TGTGCCAGCAGTTTCGGGGGGGGAGTGGATCAGCCCCAGCATTTT. This sequence encodes CASSFGGGVDQPQHF.

The chain joins TRBV3-1 to TRBJ2-5, with D perhaps matching TRBD2 (6 bases). Looked up from germline, CDR1 is LGHDT and CDR2 is YNNKEL (reference sequence). Trimming took 0 bases from V and 4 from J, leaving 21 bases between them. This CDR3 spans 18 amino acids. In DNA form, the CDR3 reads TGTGCCAGCAGCCAAGATACGATGTGGGGGGTAGGAGGAGAGACCCAGTACTTC. Protein: CASSQDTMWGVGGETQYF.

The chain uses TRBV10-2 and TRBJ2-7; TRBD2 might be the D (5 bases). V was pared by 6 bases and J by 2 bases, with 11 bases between. Germline V gene sequence: CDR1 WSHSY, CDR2 SAAADI. The CDR3 runs to 13 residues. The CDR3 loop reads CASRDRGTYEQYF. The DNA of the CDR3 is TGCGCCAGCAGGGATCGGGGAACCTACGAGCAGTACTTC.

This clonotype was counted a few times. The V gene is TRBV7-6, the J gene TRBJ2-1; a weak D match, TRBD2 (7 bases). V was shortened by 5 bases and J by 5 bases, with 16 bases between the two germline ends. Germline CDR1 and CDR2: SGHVS and FNYEAQ. The CDR3 consists of 15 residues. The DNA of the CDR3 is TGTGCCAGCAGCCAGGGAGGGGGAGGCCACAATGAGCAGTTCTTC. It yields the protein CASSQGGGGHNEQFF.

The chain joins TRBV7-9 to TRBJ2-7; the D gene is possibly TRBD1 (5 bases). Germline V gene sequence: CDR1 SEHNR, CDR2 FQNEAQ (reference sequence). V lost 1 base and J lost 7, with 14 bases in between. This CDR3 is 14 amino acids long. CDR3 DNA: TGTGCCAGCAGCTTAGTGGGGCCCCAGGCGGAGCAGTACTTC. As protein: CASSLVGPQAEQYF.

Many counts were recorded for this clonotype. The V gene is TRBV7-9, the J gene TRBJ2-7, with D unclear. This CDR3 comprises 11 residues. Trimming cost V 4 bases and J 5 bases, with 6 bases left between them. The germline V gene has CDR1 SEHNR and CDR2 FQNEAQ (reference sequence). In DNA form, the CDR3 reads TGTGCCAGCAGCTCCCTAAACGAGCAGTACTTC. Its translation is CASSSLNEQYF.

The chain recombines TRBV20-1 with TRBJ1-2; unclear D gene. V lost 0 bases and J 4 bases, leaving 9 bases between the germline ends. The V gene's germline CDR1 is DFQATT and CDR2 SNEGSKA (reference sequence). There are 13 residues in the CDR3. CDR3 amino acids: CSARDPRIYGYTF. The CDR3 nucleotides read TGCAGTGCTAGAGATCCCAGGATCTATGGCTACACCTTC.

This clonotype came up a few times. This rearrangement joins TRBV5-5 to TRBJ2-7; 7 nucleotides line up with TRBD1. The V gene end was trimmed by 0 bases and the J gene end by 4 bases; junction bases not matched to a gene: 7. Per the germline V gene, CDR1 is SGHKS and CDR2 is YYEKEE (reference sequence). CDR3 length equals 15 residues. The CDR3 nucleotides read TGTGCCAGCAGCTTGGGGGTGGGACAGAGGTACGAGCAGTACTTC. This sequence encodes CASSLGVGQRYEQYF.

This chain uses TRBV6-1 with TRBJ2-7, with TRBD1 matching 7 bases. CDR1 and CDR2 from the germline V gene are MNHNS and SASEGT. This CDR3 is 13 amino acids long. The ends lost 8 bases at V and 5 bases at J; junction bases unmatched: 9. CDR3 sequence: CASSGTAVDEQYF. The CDR3 DNA reads TGTGCCAGCTCCGGGACAGCTGTCGACGAGCAGTACTTC.

The V and J genes are TRBV4-1 and TRBJ1-2; 11 nucleotides agree with TRBD1. J was trimmed by 4 bases and V by 3 bases; bases with no gene match: 7. CDR1 MGHRA and CDR2 YSYEKL come from the germline V gene. This CDR3 comprises 16 residues. The CDR3, as DNA: TGCGCCAGCAGCCAGGCCGGGACAGGGGGTCTCTATGGCTACACCTTC. Translated, it gives CASSQAGTGGLYGYTF.

V is TRBV27 and J is TRBJ2-1; 9 bases match TRBD1. V lost 5 bases to trimming and J lost 6 bases; unmatched junction nucleotides: 5. This CDR3 region has 14 residues. From germline, CDR1 is MNHEY and CDR2 SMNVEV (reference sequence). The CDR3 bases are TGTGCCAGCAGTGACCGGGACAGGGCCAATGAGCAGTTCTTC. This gives the protein CASSDRDRANEQFF.

This clonotype has ten or more counts. The chain links TRBV28 to TRBJ1-4; no reliable D call. V was shortened by 1 base and J by 4 bases, with 10 bases between the two germline ends. The CDR3 runs 15 residues. Germline V gives CDR1 MDHEN, CDR2 SYDVKM. CDR3 in DNA: TGTGCCAGCAGTTTATCGAAGGCGATTAATGAAAAACTGTTTTTT. This gives the protein CASSLSKAINEKLFF.

This clonotype occurred a few times. The chain has TRBV10-3 and TRBJ2-1; D tentatively fits TRBD1 or TRBD2 (5 bases each). Germline V gene data show CDR1 as ENHRY and CDR2 as SYGVKD. V dropped 11 bases and J dropped 8 bases, with 13 bases sitting between them. CDR3 length: 11 residues. The CDR3 region has the DNA TGTGCCGCCGCCGGGGCGGATGAGCAGTTCTTC. It is translated as CAAAGADEQFF.

In this sample, this clonotype turned up a few times. The chain combines TRBV12-3 or TRBV12-4 with TRBJ1-2; D is unresolved. V was clipped by 6 bases and J by 2 bases, with 7 bases between them. This CDR3 contains 12 residues. The CDR3 DNA reads as TGTGCCAGCAGCCCAGAGAACTATGGCTACACCTTC. This codes for CASSPENYGYTF.

This rearrangement joins TRBV12-5 to TRBJ2-3; D is uncertain. Germline CDR1 and CDR2: LGHNT and FRNRAP. Trimming stripped 2 bases from V and 0 bases from J, with 3 bases between. The CDR3 is made up of 13 amino acids. Written as DNA, the CDR3 is TGTGCTAGTGGTTTGATTAGCACAGATACGCAGTATTTT. This codes for CASGLISTDTQYF.

In its sample, this clonotype was seen a few times. V and J are TRBV20-1 and TRBJ2-7; D not resolved. This CDR3 contains 11 residues. The V end was cut by 2 bases, the J end by 3 bases, with 5 bases between. Germline V gives CDR1 DFQATT, CDR2 SNEGSKA (reference sequence). The CDR3 is CSARFNYEQYF. CDR3 DNA sequence: TGCAGTGCTAGATTCAACTACGAGCAGTACTTC.

The chain carries TRBV4-2 and TRBJ2-7; 13 bases line up with TRBD2. With V trimmed by 3 bases and J by 3 bases, 5 bases remained unmatched. CDR3 length: 16 residues. Germline loops: CDR1 LGHNA, CDR2 YNFKEQ. CDR3 protein: CASSHETSGGNYEQYF. The DNA of the CDR3 is TGTGCCAGCAGCCATGAGACTAGCGGGGGGAACTACGAGCAGTACTTC.

The rearrangement uses TRBV7-9 and TRBJ2-7; TRBD1 agrees at 8 bases. V lost 6 bases to trimming and J lost 4 bases; unmatched junction nucleotides: 11. The CDR3 has 15 amino acids. In germline, CDR1 is SEHNR, CDR2 FQNEAQ (reference sequence). The CDR3 DNA follows: TGTGCCAGCAGTAAATTTGACAGGGGTTTATACGAGCAGTACTTC. Translating gives CASSKFDRGLYEQYF.

In its sample, this clonotype was seen a few times. J is TRBJ2-7 and V is TRBV10-3; no firm D call. Trimming cost V 3 bases and J 5 bases, with 14 bases left between them. In germline, CDR1 is ENHRY, CDR2 SYGVKD. This CDR3 has 14 residues. The CDR3 reads CAISDPTPRHEQYF. The CDR3 DNA sequence: TGTGCCATCAGTGACCCCACCCCCCGGCACGAGCAGTACTTC.